A selection of T cell receptor beta chains follows, all from one sample in a study of shared clonotypes between healthy human individuals. Profiled with immunoSEQ multiplex PCR; TCRdb holds only in-frame clones, not every one. The profile covers approximately 2.4 million clones, with almost 96% appearing a single time and 0.1% to 0.15% taken by the ten largest. The material sequenced was naive CD4+ T cells sorted from blood. These receptors originate from a man between 18 and 29 years old in good health. Each CDR3 is given with its conserved first and last residue. Each record gives: J gene, D gene, V gene, clone size, CDR3 DNA, CDR3 protein. The D gene is left open where the match is weak. A row's size may be missing; if present it is once, few, many or a size class.

TRBJ1-3 | . | TRBV11-1 | . | TGTGCCAGCAGCTTAAATCCGGGTGGAAACACCATATATTTT | CASSLNPGGNTIYF
TRBJ2-1 | TRBD2 | TRBV19 | . | TGTGCCAGTAGTTTAAGACTAGCGGGAACTAAAATTTACAATGAGCAGTTCTTC | CASSLRLAGTKIYNEQFF
TRBJ1-6 | TRBD1 | TRBV5-8 | . | TGTGCCAGCAGCTTGGAGACAGGGAATAATTCACCCCTCCACTTT | CASSLETGNNSPLHF
TRBJ2-7 | . | TRBV7-9 | . | TGTGCCAGCAGCCAATCCCTGGACCACTACGAGCAGTACTTC | CASSQSLDHYEQYF
TRBJ1-1 | . | TRBV28 | . | TGTGCCAGCAGTCCCGGGGTTAACACTGAAGCTTTCTTT | CASSPGVNTEAFF
TRBJ1-4 | . | TRBV6-1 | . | TGTGCCAGCAGGACCGGGACGGGTAATGAAAAACTGTTTTTT | CASRTGTGNEKLFF
TRBJ2-2 | TRBD2 | TRBV6-4 | . | TGTGCCAGCCGGCGGGGGGTCAACACCGGGGAGCTGTTTTTT | CASRRGVNTGELFF
TRBJ2-2 | TRBD2 | TRBV4-1 | . | TGCGCCAGCAGCCTATCTAGCGGGACGAACACCGGGGAGCTGTTTTTT | CASSLSSGTNTGELFF
TRBJ2-1 | TRBD2 | TRBV7-7 | . | TGTGCTAGCAGCCCACGCGGGGGGGCCAGCTCCTACAATGAGCAGTTCTTC | CASSPRGGASSYNEQFF
TRBJ1-6 | TRBD1 | TRBV27 | . | TGTGCCAGCAGTTCGCGACAGGGATGGAATTCACCCCTCCACTTT | CASSSRQGWNSPLHF
TRBJ2-3 | . | TRBV6-1 | . | TGTGCCAGCACCATAAGGCGCACAGATACGCAGTATTTT | CASTIRRTDTQYF
TRBJ1-2 | . | TRBV5-1 | . | TGCGCCAGCAGCTCAACGGGGGCCATCTATGGCTACACCTTC | CASSSTGAIYGYTF
TRBJ1-5 | TRBD1 | TRBV5-1 | . | TGCGCCAGCAGCTTGGACGCAGGGGGCGCGGATCAGCCCCAGCATTTT | CASSLDAGGADQPQHF
TRBJ2-5 | . | TRBV9 | . | TGTGCCAGCAGCGTTGGGGGGAAAGAGACCCAGTACTTC | CASSVGGKETQYF
TRBJ2-1 | . | TRBV5-1 | . | TGCGCCAGCAGAAACCGTACAGGGTCATTTGGTGAGCAGTTCTTC | CASRNRTGSFGEQFF
TRBJ2-2 | . | TRBV11-2 | . | TGTGCCAGCAGCTTAGGGGGTCAGGGAAACACCGGGGAGCTGTTTTTT | CASSLGGQGNTGELFF
TRBJ2-7 | TRBD1 | TRBV7-8 | . | TGTGCCAGCAGCTTAGCGGGGACAGGGTCCCACGAGCAGTACTTC | CASSLAGTGSHEQYF
TRBJ2-5 | . | TRBV5-6 | . | TGTGCCAGCAGCTTGGGGGACCAAGAGACCCAGTACTTC | CASSLGDQETQYF
TRBJ2-5 | . | TRBV7-2 | . | TGTGCCAGCAGCTTTCGACCCAATCCCGGGACCAAAGAGACCCAGTACTTC | CASSFRPNPGTKETQYF
TRBJ1-1 | . | TRBV11-2 | . | TGTGCCAGCAGCTTAGATCGGGCAGAGGTTTTCGAAGCTTTCTTT | CASSLDRAEVFEAFF
TRBJ1-4 | TRBD1 | TRBV30 | . | TGTGCCTGGAGTCACAGGGGGCGGGTTGAAAAACTGTTTTTT | CAWSHRGRVEKLFF
TRBJ1-2 | . | TRBV9 | . | TGTGCCAGCAGCGCCTGGGACTACCTTAGGGGCTACACCTTC | CASSAWDYLRGYTF
TRBJ2-7 | . | TRBV7-2 | once | TGTGCCAGCAGCTTCTATAGGGAGTCCTACGAGCAGTACTTC | CASSFYRESYEQYF
TRBJ1-4 | . | TRBV2 | . | TGTGCCAGCAGCTCTCAGGGGTTTAATGAAAAACTGTTTTTT | CASSSQGFNEKLFF
TRBJ2-7 | . | TRBV27 | . | TGTGCCAGCAGTCCTCAGTTAGGGCCCTACGAGCAGTACTTC | CASSPQLGPYEQYF
TRBJ2-7 | TRBD2 | TRBV6-5 | . | TGTGCCAGCAGTCGATTTCGGGAGGCCTCCTACGAGCAGTACTTC | CASSRFREASYEQYF
TRBJ1-1 | TRBD1 | TRBV27 | . | TGTGCCAGCAGATCTACAGGGACAGGGATCCAAGCTTTCTTT | CASRSTGTGIQAFF
TRBJ2-1 | TRBD2 | TRBV11-2 | . | TGTGCCAGCAGCCCGGGGGGGAATTACAATGAGCAGTTCTTC | CASSPGGNYNEQFF
TRBJ2-3 | . | TRBV7-8 | . | TGTGCCAGCAGCTTAGGGCGGTTCAGTTGGAGCACAGATACGCAGTATTTT | CASSLGRFSWSTDTQYF
TRBJ2-4 | . | TRBV2 | . | TGTGCCAGCAGTGATAGCCACCCCGGCAAAAACATTCAGTACTTC | CASSDSHPGKNIQYF
TRBJ1-4 | TRBD1 | TRBV6-1 | once | TGTGCCAGCGGGGACAGGTCCGCAACTAATGAAAAACTGTTTTTT | CASGDRSATNEKLFF
TRBJ2-3 | TRBD2 | TRBV5-1 | . | TGCGCCAGCAGCAGGGGACTAGCGGGGCTCACAGATACGCAGTATTTT | CASSRGLAGLTDTQYF
TRBJ2-6 | . | TRBV14 | once | TGTGCCAGCAGAAAGGTGGACTCTGGGGCCAACGTCCTGACTTTC | CASRKVDSGANVLTF
TRBJ1-2 | . | TRBV6-5 | . | TGTGCCAGCAGGGGGGTGGACTATGGCTACACCTTC | CASRGVDYGYTF
TRBJ2-3 | . | TRBV5-1 | . | TGCGCCAGCAGCTTAGGGGGAGTAGGGACAGATACGCAGTATTTT | CASSLGGVGTDTQYF
TRBJ1-3 | TRBD1 | TRBV6-5 | . | TGTGCCAGCAGTCGCGGGACAGGCGCTGGAAACACCATATATTTT | CASSRGTGAGNTIYF
TRBJ2-3 | . | TRBV11-3 | . | TGTGCCAGCAGCTTAGATAGGTACACAGATACGCAGTATTTT | CASSLDRYTDTQYF
TRBJ2-5 | . | TRBV10-3 | . | TGTGCCATCAGTGCCCAAGAGACCCAGTACTTC | CAISAQETQYF
TRBJ2-4 | TRBD1 | TRBV7-9 | . | TGTGCCAGCAGCTTAGAGACAGGGGGGGAATATAGCATTCAGTACTTC | CASSLETGGEYSIQYF
TRBJ1-1 | . | TRBV19 | . | TGTGCCAGTAGTATCGACCAGCAGAACACTGAAGCTTTCTTT | CASSIDQQNTEAFF
TRBJ1-2 | . | TRBV30 | . | TGTGCCTGGAATCTAGGCTATGGCTACACCTTC | CAWNLGYGYTF
TRBJ2-1 | . | TRBV6-1 | . | TGTGCCAGCAGTGAACAGGGAAATGAGCAGTTCTTC | CASSEQGNEQFF
TRBJ2-3 | . | TRBV6-4 | once | TGTGCCAGCACCCCCCGCGAGGGCCCAGATACGCAGTATTTT | CASTPREGPDTQYF
TRBJ2-7 | . | TRBV19 | . | TGTGCCAGTAGTATAGATCGGACAACAGAGGAGCAGTACTTC | CASSIDRTTEEQYF
TRBJ2-7 | TRBD2 | TRBV4-2 | . | TGTGCCAGCAGCCAAGACGGAGGCGGGGGGGCGCCGTACGAGCAGTACTTC | CASSQDGGGGAPYEQYF
TRBJ1-4 | . | TRBV2 | . | TGTGCCAGCAGTCAACAGGGTTGGGGGGAAAAACTGTTTTTT | CASSQQGWGEKLFF
TRBJ2-6 | . | TRBV9 | . | TGTGCCAGCAGCCCAGGGGGGTCGGGAACCACTGGGGCCAACGTCCTGACTTTC | CASSPGGSGTTGANVLTF
TRBJ1-2 | TRBD1 | TRBV19 | . | TGTGCCAGTAGTACCCCGACAGGGATTGTCCGACTTGGCTATGGCTACACCTTC | CASSTPTGIVRLGYGYTF